The 20 T cell receptor beta chains given below trace back to one sample, sequenced in a study of T cell repertoires in cytomegalovirus infection. Each CDR3 protein is one row after TCRdb ran MiXCR on the reads. The sample lists 450,000 to 550,000 distinct CDR3 sequences; approximately 15% were seen once. The sample consisted of CD8+ T cells from PBMCs. The receptors were sampled from a human donor in good health (CMV status not recorded). Some clones in this sample may be carry-over from other donors' samples.

In its sample, this clonotype was seen many times. This chain links TRBV7-6 with TRBJ2-1; 7 bases agree with TRBD2. The trim removed 1 base at V and 8 bases at J, leaving 2 bases unmatched. The CDR3 loop spans 13 amino acids. Germline V lookup: CDR1 SGHVS, CDR2 FNYEAQ. CDR3 residues: CASSLVAGDEQFF. The CDR3 DNA reads TGTGCCAGCAGCTTAGTTGCGGGAGATGAGCAGTTCTTC.

This clonotype has ten or more counts. V is TRBV7-2 and J is TRBJ1-1; no clear D. The CDR3 contains 13 residues. CDR1 and CDR2 from the germline V gene are SGHTA and FQGNSA. V was cut by 5 bases and J by 1 base, with 8 bases left in between. CDR3 nucleotide sequence: TGTGCCAGCAGCCCGTTAAAGAACACTGAAGCTTTCTTT. It yields the protein CASSPLKNTEAFF.

This clonotype came up a few times. The V call is TRBV6-5, the J call TRBJ2-7; 10 nucleotides align to TRBD2. With V trimmed by 4 bases and J by 1 base, 4 bases remained unmatched. Per germline, CDR1 MNHEY and CDR2 SVGAGI. This CDR3 spans 15 amino acids. CDR3 in DNA: TGTGCCAGCAGTTCTAGCGGGAGTGGGTCCTACGAGCAGTACTTC. Translated, it gives CASSSSGSGSYEQYF.

This clonotype has at least ten counts. This rearrangement joins TRBV15 to TRBJ2-7; D is possibly TRBD2 (5 bases). The CDR3 covers 13 residues. The V gene's germline CDR1 is LNHNV and CDR2 YYDKDF (reference sequence). The ends were cut back, 0 bases at V and 6 bases at J, with 9 bases in the middle. The CDR3 region has the DNA TGTGCCACCAGCAGAGATCGAGGGTCCGAGCAGTACTTC. Translated, it gives CATSRDRGSEQYF.

This clonotype was observed a handful of times. The chain is built from TRBV18 and TRBJ1-4; D is possibly TRBD1 (6 bases). Germline values: CDR1 KGHSH, CDR2 LQKENI. There are 15 residues in the CDR3. The V end was cut by 4 bases, the J end by 6 bases, with 15 bases between. The CDR3 is CASSRKRGGDEKLFF. CDR3 DNA: TGTGCCAGCTCACGGAAAAGGGGGGGCGATGAAAAACTGTTTTTT.

Ten or more counts support this clonotype. The V call is TRBV7-2, the J call TRBJ2-7, with TRBD2 identical over 7 bases. This CDR3 has 15 residues. The ends lost 4 bases at V and 0 bases at J; junction bases unmatched: 6. Looked up from germline, CDR1 is SGHTA and CDR2 is FQGNSA. This CDR3 reads CASSYSGSSSYEQYF. The CDR3 bases are TGTGCCAGCAGCTATAGCGGGTCGAGCTCCTACGAGCAGTACTTC. Combining the CDR3 with reference TRBV7-2 and TRBJ2-7 gives the whole variable domain GAGVSQSPSNKVTEKGKDVELRCDPISGHTALYWYRQSLGQGLEFLIYFQGNSAPDKSGLPSDRFSAERTGGSVSTLTIQRTQQEDSAVYLCASSYSGSSSYEQYFGPGTRLTVT.

This clonotype appeared many times. The V gene is TRBV12-3 or TRBV12-4, the J gene TRBJ1-2; the D is unclear. Trimming removed 5 bases at V and 1 base at J, with 14 bases between. This CDR3 comprises 15 residues. In DNA, the CDR3 is TGTGCCAGCAGTATCGAGCCCAATCTTAACTATGGCTACACCTTC. Its protein product is CASSIEPNLNYGYTF.

The table lists this clonotype with a few counts. This chain uses TRBV27 with TRBJ2-1; TRBD2 aligns across 14 bases. In germline, CDR1 is MNHEY, CDR2 SMNVEV (reference sequence). Trimming at V came to 2 bases and at J to 6 bases, leaving 3 bases not matched to a gene. The CDR3 has 16 residues. The CDR3 loop is CASSLRLAGGPNEQFF. DNA of the CDR3: TGTGCCAGCAGTTTACGACTAGCGGGAGGGCCCAATGAGCAGTTCTTC.

In regard to this clonotype: A much larger clone differs by one base, so this may be a read error. The CDR3 reads CAMGPGQGNNYGYTF. DNA of the CDR3: TGTGCCATGGGCCCAGGACAGGGGAATAACTATGGCTACACCTTC. The chain has TRBV10-3 and TRBJ1-2; 9 bases align to TRBD1. The CDR3 is 15 residues long. Germline CDR1 and CDR2: ENHRY and SYGVKD. With V trimmed by 9 bases and J by 1 base, 9 bases remained unmatched.

This clonotype was counted only a few times. The rearrangement links TRBV12-5 to TRBJ2-7; D is unclear. The CDR3 length is 12 residues. CDR1 and CDR2 from the germline V gene are LGHNT and FRNRAP. V lost 1 base and J lost 7, with 8 bases in between. DNA of the CDR3: TGTGCTAGTGGTTTGGGAACCGGGGAGCAGTACTTC. Translation: CASGLGTGEQYF.

The gene calls are TRBV5-4 and TRBJ1-2; 7 bases map to TRBD1. The CDR3 has 13 amino acids. The trim removed 3 bases at V and 6 bases at J, leaving 5 bases unmatched. Germline CDR1 SGHNT, CDR2 YYREEE (reference sequence). The CDR3 loop is CASSSDRAHGYTF. The CDR3 DNA sequence: TGTGCCAGCAGCTCAGACAGGGCGCATGGCTACACCTTC.

This clonotype was recorded many times. V usage is TRBV10-3 and J usage is TRBJ1-1, with unresolved D. Germline V lookup: CDR1 ENHRY, CDR2 SYGVKD. Trimming removed 1 base from V and 0 bases from J, with 6 bases in between. The CDR3 covers 14 residues. CDR3 bases: TGTGCCATCAGTGAGTTTTTAATGAACACTGAAGCTTTCTTT. It specifies CAISEFLMNTEAFF.

Many counts were recorded for this clonotype. This chain connects TRBV7-6 to TRBJ1-1, with TRBD1 matching 9 bases. This CDR3 has 17 amino acids. Germline V lookup: CDR1 SGHVS, CDR2 FNYEAQ. The V and J ends lost 2 bases and 1 base, in that order; junction bases with no gene match: 8. The CDR3 DNA is TGTGCCAGCAGCTTAAGAGGCGGACAGGGGTGGAACACTGAAGCTTTCTTT. It translates to CASSLRGGQGWNTEAFF.

This clonotype was recorded many times. The chain joins TRBV6-6 to TRBJ1-5; perhaps TRBD1 as D (5 bases). Germline values: CDR1 MNHNY, CDR2 SVGAGI (reference sequence). This CDR3 has 15 amino acids. Trimming removed 5 bases at V and 6 bases at J, with 17 bases between. The CDR3 here is CASSPQGGQSQPQHF. Written as DNA, the CDR3 is TGTGCCAGCAGTCCTCAGGGAGGTCAGAGTCAGCCCCAGCATTTT.

CDR3 region: CASSIRAGYEQYF. The CDR3 nucleotides read TGTGCCAGCAGCATTCGGGCCGGCTACGAGCAGTACTTC. The rearrangement joins TRBV11-2 to TRBJ2-7; D not resolved. CDR3 length equals 13 residues. Germline loops: CDR1 SGHAT, CDR2 FQNNGV. Deletions cut 5 bases from V and 3 bases from J, with 11 bases between.

For this clonotype: The junction does not match germline at one end; this may be a read error. The chain carries TRBV7-6 and TRBJ2-2, with 9 bases that match TRBD1. The length of the CDR3 is 15 residues. Germline CDR1 reads SGHVS; CDR2 reads FNYEAQ. Here the CDR3 reads CASSRTGGPAGELFF. The CDR3 region has the DNA TGTGCTAGCAGCCGTACAGGGGGCCCCGCCGGGGAGCTGTTTTTT.

This clonotype has a handful of counts. The chain recombines TRBV7-9 with TRBJ2-3; 8 nucleotides agree with TRBD1. The V segment lost 5 bases and the J segment 2 bases; nucleotides outside the gene matches: 6. Germline values: CDR1 SEHNR, CDR2 FQNEAQ (reference sequence). The CDR3 sequence is 15 residues long. Here the CDR3 DNA reads TGTGCCAGCAGCCAGACAGGGGCCCCCACAGATACGCAGTATTTT. It translates to CASSQTGAPTDTQYF.

In its sample, this clonotype was seen a few times. The junction does not match germline at one end; this may be a read error. This chain links TRBV12-3 or TRBV12-4 with TRBJ2-1, with 12 bases identical to TRBD2. The CDR3 covers 14 residues. As DNA, the CDR3 is TGTGCCAGCAGTCTAGCGGGGGGGCGGGTTGAGCAGTTCTTC. It translates to CASSLAGGRVEQFF.

This clonotype showed up just a few times. CDR3 DNA sequence: TGTGCCAGCAGCCAAGCGCCCCCCTACGGGACAGGGGCTTCAGATACGCAGTATTTT. Translation gives CASSQAPPYGTGASDTQYF. The J gene is TRBJ2-3, the V gene TRBV14; 10 bases are shared with TRBD1. V lost 1 base to trimming and J lost 4 bases; unmatched junction nucleotides: 14. The germline CDR1 and CDR2 sequences are SGHDN and FVKESK. CDR3 length: 19 amino acids.

This CDR3 reads CASLSRAEAFF. In DNA, the CDR3 is TGTGCCAGCCTAAGTAGGGCTGAAGCTTTCTTT. The rearrangement joins TRBV27 to TRBJ1-1; no clear D gene. V was pared by 8 bases and J by 6 bases, with 10 bases between. CDR3 length equals 11 residues. The germline V gene encodes CDR1 MNHEY and CDR2 SMNVEV (reference sequence).